This T cell receptor beta chain was obtained from a study of blood T cell repertoires in COVID-19. Measured with immunoSEQ multiplex PCR; TCRdb has only the in-frame clones, and not every one. The data show 60,000 or so clones, 65% to 90% seen once. Germline V gene data show CDR1 as SGHAT and CDR2 as FQDESV (reference sequence). V was clipped by 5 bases and J by 2 bases; unmatched bases: 3. The CDR3 extends over 15 amino acids. What was sequenced was peripheral blood. The receptor was isolated from a human donor in a cohort sampled during active COVID-19. The chain recombines TRBV11-1 with TRBJ2-5, with 12 bases that match TRBD2. The CDR3 loop reads CASSAGTSGQETQYF. CDR3 bases: TGTGCCAGCAGCGCAGGGACTAGCGGGCAAGAGACCCAGTACTTC.